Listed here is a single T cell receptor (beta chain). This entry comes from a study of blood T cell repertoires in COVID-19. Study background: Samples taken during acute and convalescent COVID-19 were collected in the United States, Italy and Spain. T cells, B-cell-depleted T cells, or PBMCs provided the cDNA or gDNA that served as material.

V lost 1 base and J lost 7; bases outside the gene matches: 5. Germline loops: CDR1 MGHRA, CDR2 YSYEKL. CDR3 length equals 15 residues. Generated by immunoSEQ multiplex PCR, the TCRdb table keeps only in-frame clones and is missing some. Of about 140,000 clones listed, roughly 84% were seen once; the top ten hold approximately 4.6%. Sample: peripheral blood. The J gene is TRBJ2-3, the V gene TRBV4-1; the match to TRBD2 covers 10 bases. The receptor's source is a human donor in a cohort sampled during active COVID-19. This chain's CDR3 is CASSQGPSGSYTQYF. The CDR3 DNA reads TGCGCCAGCAGCCAAGGACCTAGCGGGAGTTATACGCAGTATTTT.